These 12 T cell receptor beta chains were sequenced from one sample in a study of T cell responses to AZD1222 COVID-19 vaccine. Using immunoSEQ multiplex PCR, the repertoire was profiled, and TCRdb retains in-frame clones only, with some absent. The profile shows 95,000 to 150,000 clones, about nine tenths of them singletons. The material sequenced was peripheral blood, taken on day 0 of AZD1222 vaccination. These receptors were collected from an adult in good health.

The CDR3 spells CASSQTQHSGNTIYF. CDR3 DNA: TGTGCCAGCAGCCAGACACAGCACTCTGGAAACACCATATATTTT. This chain joins TRBV6-2 or TRBV6-3 and TRBJ1-3, with D unclear. Germline V lookup: CDR1 MNHEY, CDR2 SVGEGT. V was shortened by 6 bases and J by 0 bases, with 12 bases between the two germline ends. The CDR3 loop spans 15 amino acids.

This sequence joins TRBV5-1 and TRBJ2-2, with TRBD1 identical over 9 bases. The CDR3 has 17 residues. Germline CDR1 SGHRS, CDR2 YFSETQ. The trim removed 0 bases at V and 1 base at J, leaving 4 bases unmatched. CDR3 coding DNA: TGCGCCAGCAGCTTGGTCCTGACAGGGGGGAACACCGGGGAGCTGTTTTTT. It codes for CASSLVLTGGNTGELFF.

The V gene is TRBV27, the J gene TRBJ1-2; 9 bases align to TRBD1. Trimming removed 4 bases from V and 4 bases from J; junction bases left unmatched: 7. This CDR3 comprises 15 residues. Germline V CDR1 and CDR2: MNHEY, SMNVEV (reference sequence). CDR3 sequence (DNA): TGTGCCAGCAGTTGGGGACAGGGCTTCTCCTATGGCTACACCTTC. This translates into CASSWGQGFSYGYTF.

This chain links TRBV28 with TRBJ1-5; D not resolved. Germline assignment: CDR1 MDHEN and CDR2 SYDVKM. The CDR3 has 15 amino acids. V lost 4 bases to trimming and J lost 1 base, with 11 bases between them. The CDR3, as DNA: TGTGCCAGCAGTTCCCTTCACGTGAGCAATCAGCCCCAGCATTTT. It is translated as CASSSLHVSNQPQHF.

In this sample, this clone turned up once. Distinct nucleotide sequences in the sample also encode this CDR3. The gene calls are TRBV5-1 and TRBJ2-3, with D possibly TRBD2 on 6 matching bases. The CDR3 is 14 residues long. The ends were cut back, 0 bases at V and 2 bases at J, with 7 bases in the middle. Germline assignment: CDR1 SGHRS and CDR2 YFSETQ. This CDR3 reads CASSLAGVTDTQYF. The CDR3 DNA sequence: TGCGCCAGCAGCTTGGCGGGGGTCACAGATACGCAGTATTTT.

This clone was detected once. The rearrangement joins TRBV28 to TRBJ2-3; D gene uncertain. The CDR3 contains 11 residues. V shed 3 bases and J shed 5 bases, with 3 bases lying between them. The germline gives CDR1 MDHEN, CDR2 SYDVKM. The CDR3 DNA follows: TGTGCCAGCAGTTTCAGAGATACGCAGTATTTT. Translating it yields CASSFRDTQYF.

The gene calls are TRBV29-1 and TRBJ1-1, with D possibly matching TRBD1 (5 bases). V dropped 4 bases and J dropped 7 bases, with 16 bases sitting between them. This CDR3 has 13 residues. Germline CDR1 SQVTM, CDR2 ANQGSEA. CDR3 amino acids: CSVAQGSIGEAFF. CDR3 DNA: TGCAGCGTTGCTCAGGGTAGTATTGGTGAAGCTTTCTTT.

The chain is built from TRBV4-1 and TRBJ1-3; D remains ambiguous. In germline, CDR1 is MGHRA, CDR2 YSYEKL. The CDR3 sequence is 15 residues long. V gave up 4 bases and J gave up 1 base, with 11 bases separating them. CDR3 protein: CASSRQEFSGNTIYF. The CDR3 nucleotides are TGCGCCAGCAGCCGTCAGGAATTTTCTGGAAACACCATATATTTT.

The chain combines TRBV18 with TRBJ2-1, with TRBD2 matching over 10 bases. The junction had 3 bases not matched to a gene; V was cut back by 3 bases and J by 4 bases. Germline-derived CDR1 and CDR2 are KGHSH and LQKENI. The CDR3 has 15 residues. The CDR3 bases are TGTGCCAGCTCACCCGGGACTAGCGTGTACAATGAGCAGTTCTTC. Translation gives CASSPGTSVYNEQFF.

The genes are TRBV19 and TRBJ1-1; the D is unclear. CDR1 is LNHDA and CDR2 is SQIVND in the germline V gene (reference sequence). This CDR3 region has 13 residues. Trimming removed 3 bases from V and 2 bases from J, with 7 bases in between. For the CDR3, the DNA is TGTGCCAGTAGTATTGCGGCCAACACTGAAGCTTTCTTT. This gives the protein CASSIAANTEAFF.

CDR3 residues: CASSPVAANEQFF. CDR3 coding DNA: TGTGCCAGCAGCCCAGTCGCTGCCAATGAGCAGTTCTTC. The chain carries TRBV9 and TRBJ2-1; D gene uncertain. This CDR3 spans 13 amino acids. CDR1 and CDR2 from the germline V gene are SGDLS and YYNGEE. The V end was cut by 4 bases, the J end by 6 bases, with 11 bases between.

DNA of the CDR3: TGTGCCAGCAGGACAGGGCGCGACGAGCAGTACTTC. Its protein is CASRTGRDEQYF. The chain couples TRBV28 to TRBJ2-7; 7 bases align to TRBD1. Germline V gene data show CDR1 as MDHEN and CDR2 as SYDVKM. There are 12 residues in the CDR3. The V gene end was trimmed by 6 bases and the J gene end by 5 bases; junction bases not matched to a gene: 4.